This T cell receptor (beta chain) emerged from a study of blood T cell repertoires in COVID-19. At the level of the study: The study drew acute and convalescent COVID-19 samples from the United States, Italy and Spain. In each case, the material was cDNA or gDNA derived from T cells, B-cell-depleted T cells, or PBMCs.

This CDR3 is built from 18 residues. The ends were cut back, 2 bases at V and 1 base at J, with 18 bases in the middle. Germline loops: CDR1 LGHNA, CDR2 YSLEER. Authors' processing steps: Amplification with reference gene primers provided the estimates of nucleated cell counts. TCRdb's copy holds only in-frame clones and misses some; the assay was immunoSEQ multiplex PCR. V and J calls and clone size are given by that table; D and trimming were obtained from the DNA. Of approximately 61,000 clones listed, almost 90% are singletons. Input material: peripheral blood. This TCR was recovered from a woman at least 80 years old with active COVID-19. The rearrangement uses TRBV4-3 and TRBJ2-1; possible D gene TRBD2, 6 bases. CDR3 nucleotide sequence: TGCGCCAGCAGCCAATTTGTTCTGGGACTCAGGTCCTACAATGAGCAGTTCTTC. Encoded protein: CASSQFVLGLRSYNEQFF.